These 21 T cell receptor beta chains originate from one sample sequenced in a study of early T cells in non-severe SARS-CoV-2 infection. One entry per CDR3 protein, called by TCRdb with MiXCR from the 5' RACE reads. The sample consists of about 50,000 distinct CDR3 sequences, approximately 5.1% of them appearing once. The sequencing here drew on whole blood, taken at baseline. The receptors were sampled from an adult who was a healthcare worker with PCR-confirmed SARS-CoV-2 infection or an uninfected control (not recorded which).

The rearrangement links TRBV7-2 to TRBJ1-5; D unclear. V was pared by 3 bases and J by 4 bases, with 7 bases between. CDR3 length: 13 residues. Per germline, CDR1 SGHTA and CDR2 FQGNSA. The CDR3 coding sequence is TGTGCCAGCAGCTTTGGAGGGAATCAGCCCCAGCATTTT. Translated, it gives CASSFGGNQPQHF.

This clonotype was seen only a few times. The chain couples TRBV2 to TRBJ2-3; D may be TRBD2 (6 bases). Germline V gene data show CDR1 as SNHLY and CDR2 as FYNNEI. The V and J ends lost 4 bases and 11 bases respectively, with 13 bases between them. The CDR3 is 12 residues long. CDR3 in DNA: TGTGCCAGCAGTGCTACTAGCCGGGGGCAGTATTTT. This encodes CASSATSRGQYF.

This clonotype was seen at least ten times. The CDR3 sequence: CASSQERLAGGPLEQFF. CDR3 nucleotide sequence: TGTGCCAGCAGCCAAGAAAGGCTAGCGGGAGGCCCCCTGGAGCAGTTCTTC. The chain recombines TRBV4-2 with TRBJ2-1; 11 nucleotides agree with TRBD2. This CDR3 has 17 amino acids. Germline V gives CDR1 LGHNA, CDR2 YNFKEQ. The ends lost 0 bases at V and 10 bases at J; junction bases unmatched: 11.

This clonotype turned up a few times. The genes are TRBV5-1 and TRBJ2-3; D is ambiguous. V lost 4 bases and J lost 2, with 11 bases in between. Germline loops: CDR1 SGHRS, CDR2 YFSETQ. This CDR3 spans 14 amino acids. The DNA for the CDR3 is TGCGCCAGCAGCCTAGTGGTGACCACAGATACGCAGTATTTT. It specifies CASSLVVTTDTQYF.

This clonotype was counted at least ten times. This chain links TRBV3-1 with TRBJ2-7; D remains ambiguous. Trimming took off 0 bases at V and 2 bases at J, with 11 bases between the two ends. Per germline, CDR1 LGHDT and CDR2 YNNKEL (reference sequence). This CDR3 has 15 residues. The CDR3 protein is CASSQDNSWTYEQYF. Here the CDR3 DNA reads TGTGCCAGCAGCCAAGACAACTCCTGGACCTACGAGCAGTACTTC.

This clonotype was detected ten times or more. The chain links TRBV5-4 to TRBJ2-7; 10 bases agree with TRBD2. This CDR3 has 16 amino acids. Germline V CDR1 and CDR2: SGHNT, YYREEE (reference sequence). V lost 2 bases, J lost 4 bases, and 9 bases stayed unmatched. CDR3 bases: TGTGCCAGCAGCTTAAATCTCCTAGCGGGAGAGTACGAGCAGTACTTC. It encodes CASSLNLLAGEYEQYF.

This clonotype has a count of ten or more. The gene calls are TRBV20-1 and TRBJ2-1, with D tentatively TRBD1 or TRBD2 (5 bases each). The CDR3 runs 12 residues. Germline values: CDR1 DFQATT, CDR2 SNEGSKA (reference sequence). Deletions cut 5 bases from V and 9 bases from J, with 14 bases between. The CDR3: CSAEKPGGEQFF. The CDR3 DNA reads TGCAGTGCTGAGAAACCTGGGGGTGAGCAGTTCTTC.

This clonotype was found many times. The gene calls are TRBV6-5 and TRBJ2-7; perhaps TRBD2 as D (7 bases). CDR3 length: 16 amino acids. Germline-derived CDR1 and CDR2 are MNHEY and SVGAGI. The V end lost 2 bases, the J end lost 1 base, and 15 bases lay between the germline ends. CDR3 in DNA: TGTGCCAGCAGTTACGCGGCGGGGGCCCAATCCTACGAGCAGTACTTC. It translates to CASSYAAGAQSYEQYF.

In its sample, this clonotype was seen many times. This chain links TRBV7-6 with TRBJ2-2; the D gene is possibly TRBD1 (5 bases). Deletions cut 5 bases from V and 5 bases from J, with 15 bases between. The germline V gene encodes CDR1 SGHVS and CDR2 FNYEAQ. This CDR3 comprises 15 residues. In nucleotides, the CDR3 is TGTGCCAGCAGCACAAGCCAAGGACAAACCGGGGAGCTGTTTTTT. Residues: CASSTSQGQTGELFF.

The sample holds many counts of this clonotype. This chain joins TRBV7-9 and TRBJ2-1; D may be TRBD1 (6 bases). Germline CDR1 SEHNR, CDR2 FQNEAQ (reference sequence). Trimming stripped 3 bases from V and 8 bases from J, with 14 bases between. The CDR3 extends over 14 amino acids. The DNA of the CDR3 is TGTGCCAGCAGCTTCCGACAGGCCCCCGATGAGCAGTTCTTC. Its translation: CASSFRQAPDEQFF.

This clonotype was observed many times. The chain employs TRBV29-1 and TRBJ2-3; TRBD2 matches 11 bases. From germline, CDR1 is SQVTM and CDR2 ANQGSEA. This CDR3 is 16 amino acids long. V trimming: 7 bases; J trimming: 4 bases; junction bases outside the gene matches: 13. The CDR3 nucleotides are TGCAGCGACAACACACTAGCGGGAGCCTTTCCAGATACGCAGTATTTT. Translating gives CSDNTLAGAFPDTQYF.

The chain couples TRBV7-2 to TRBJ2-7; a weak D match, TRBD1 (6 bases). The CDR3 contains 12 residues. The germline V gene has CDR1 SGHTA and CDR2 FQGNSA. V was pared by 5 bases and J by 2 bases, with 7 bases between. CDR3 bases: TGTGCCAGCAGCCGGGACACCTACGAGCAGTACTTC. Translation: CASSRDTYEQYF.

This clonotype was found many times. V is TRBV5-1 and J is TRBJ2-7; D uncertain. The V end was cut by 0 bases, the J end by 1 base, with 11 bases between. CDR1 is SGHRS and CDR2 is YFSETQ in the germline V gene. The CDR3 sequence is 15 residues long. CDR3 nucleotide sequence: TGCGCCAGCAGCTTGGACGCGGCACCTTCCTACGAGCAGTACTTC. Protein: CASSLDAAPSYEQYF.

This clonotype was detected many times. The gene calls are TRBV7-9 and TRBJ2-5; perhaps TRBD1 as D (5 bases). This CDR3 contains 14 residues. V was pared by 0 bases and J by 5 bases, with 10 bases between. The germline CDR1 and CDR2 sequences are SEHNR and FQNEAQ (reference sequence). The CDR3 loop is CASSLAGAGETQYF. The CDR3 DNA reads TGTGCCAGCAGCTTAGCAGGGGCCGGCGAGACCCAGTACTTC.

J is TRBJ1-5 and V is TRBV6-1; TRBD1 is a possible D gene (5 bases). Germline CDR1 MNHNS, CDR2 SASEGT. V was pared by 3 bases and J by 6 bases, with 9 bases between. This CDR3 has 13 amino acids. The CDR3 DNA reads as TGTGCCAGCAGTGACAGGGATCGTCAGCCCCAGCATTTT. Translation: CASSDRDRQPQHF.

In its sample, this clonotype was seen many times. The gene calls are TRBV7-9 and TRBJ2-7; 8 bases map to TRBD2. This CDR3 is built from 15 residues. Germline V gene lookup returns CDR1 SEHNR and CDR2 FQNEAQ (reference sequence). Trimming at V came to 0 bases and at J to 2 bases, leaving 3 bases not matched to a gene. The CDR3 DNA reads as TGTGCCAGCAGCTTAGCGGCGGGAGGTGCCTACGAGCAGTACTTC. It specifies CASSLAAGGAYEQYF.

CDR3: CASSQGLAYYEQYF. In nucleotides, the CDR3 is TGTGCCAGCAGCCAAGGACTAGCCTACTACGAGCAGTACTTC. V and J are TRBV3-1 and TRBJ2-7, with 7 positions matching TRBD2. This CDR3 contains 14 residues. The V gene's germline CDR1 is LGHDT and CDR2 YNNKEL (reference sequence). V shed 1 base and J 3 bases; nucleotides not matched to a gene: 3.

The V and J genes are TRBV7-9 and TRBJ1-1; D is uncertain. Germline CDR1 and CDR2: SEHNR and FQNEAQ (reference sequence). V shed 3 bases and J shed 3 bases, with 11 bases lying between them. The CDR3 is 14 residues long. The CDR3 DNA reads TGTGCCAGCAGCTTTGACGGCAGCCACACTGAAGCTTTCTTT. This codes for CASSFDGSHTEAFF.

This clonotype was seen a handful of times. The chain joins TRBV21-1 to TRBJ2-7; TRBD1 reflects the table's D call only, with no check against the DNA. TRBV21-1 constitutes a pseudogene. The CDR3 is 11 residues long. The CDR3 spells CASSKRARGSF. The CDR3 bases are TGTGCCAGCAGCAAAAGGGCCAGGGGGAGCTTC.

Ten or more counts support this clonotype. This rearrangement joins TRBV5-1 to TRBJ2-3; 7 bases line up with TRBD2. This CDR3 has 15 residues. From germline, CDR1 is SGHRS and CDR2 YFSETQ. V shed 7 bases and J 6 bases; nucleotides not matched to a gene: 14. The CDR3 loop reads CASCLSGIKRDTQYF. CDR3 in DNA: TGCGCCAGCTGTTTAAGCGGGATCAAGAGGGATACGCAGTATTTT.

In its sample, this clonotype was seen many times. This chain joins TRBV7-2 and TRBJ1-5, with D hard to call. Germline CDR1 reads SGHTA; CDR2 reads FQGNSA. CDR3 size: 14 residues. Deletions cut 5 bases from V and 8 bases from J, with 16 bases between. In nucleotides, the CDR3 is TGTGCCAGCAGCGCCGGAAATGGGATAGAGCCCCAGCATTTT. Translated, it gives CASSAGNGIEPQHF.